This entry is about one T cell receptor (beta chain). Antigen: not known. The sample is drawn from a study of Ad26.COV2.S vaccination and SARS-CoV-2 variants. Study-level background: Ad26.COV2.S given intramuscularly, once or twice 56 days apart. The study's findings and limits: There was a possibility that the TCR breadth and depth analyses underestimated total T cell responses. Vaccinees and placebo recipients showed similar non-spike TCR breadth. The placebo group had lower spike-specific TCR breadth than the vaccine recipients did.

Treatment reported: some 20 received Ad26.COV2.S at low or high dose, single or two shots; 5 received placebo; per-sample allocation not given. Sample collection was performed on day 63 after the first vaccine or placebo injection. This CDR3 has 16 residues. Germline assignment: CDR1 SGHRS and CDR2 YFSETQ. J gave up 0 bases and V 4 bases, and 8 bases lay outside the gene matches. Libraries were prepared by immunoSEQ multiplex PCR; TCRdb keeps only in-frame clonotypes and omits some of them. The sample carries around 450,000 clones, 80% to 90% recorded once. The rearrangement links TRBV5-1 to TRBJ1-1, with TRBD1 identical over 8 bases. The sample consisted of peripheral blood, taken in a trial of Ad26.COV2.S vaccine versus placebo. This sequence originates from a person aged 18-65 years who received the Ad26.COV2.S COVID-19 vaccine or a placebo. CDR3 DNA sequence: TGCGCCAGCAGCCTGGGGACAGGAGACATGAACACTGAAGCTTTCTTT. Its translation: CASSLGTGDMNTEAFF. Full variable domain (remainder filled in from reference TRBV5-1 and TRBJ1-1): KAGVTQTPRYLIKTRGQQVTLSCSPISGHRSVSWYQQTPGQGLQFLFEYFSETQRNKGNFPGRFSGRQFSNSRSEMNVSTLELGDSALYLCASSLGTGDMNTEAFFGQGTRLTVV.